This T cell receptor beta chain was identified during a study of blood T cell repertoires in COVID-19. Background on the study: Sites in the United States, Italy and Spain provided acute and convalescent COVID-19 samples. The cDNA or gDNA used as material had been derived from T cells, B-cell-depleted T cells, or PBMCs.

Original processing methods: Cell counts per sample came from amplifying reference gene primers. Data came from immunoSEQ multiplex PCR; TCRdb stores just in-frame clones and leaves some out. V, J and clone size derive from that table, while D and trimming were established from the DNA sequence. The data hold 300,000 to 400,000 clones, with over 70% observed a single time. Patients of the Seattle cohort, enrolled during active infection, were followed longitudinally. The germline V gene has CDR1 SGHRS and CDR2 YFSETQ. V trimming: 7 bases; J trimming: 6 bases; junction bases outside the gene matches: 11. The CDR3 spans 14 residues.

The source of this sequence is a woman aged 45-59 years with COVID-19, enrolled during active disease. The sequenced sample consisted of peripheral blood. The chain employs TRBV5-1 and TRBJ2-3; 7 bases agree with TRBD2. The CDR3 DNA reads TGCGCCAGCCGTGCGGGGGACGAACTGGATACGCAGTATTTT. It codes for CASRAGDELDTQYF.